This TCR beta chain emerged from a study of blood T cell repertoires in COVID-19. Source study methods: Nucleated cell counts were estimated from reference gene primer amplification. Sequencing was performed with immunoSEQ multiplex PCR; in TCRdb, only in-frame clones are kept and a portion is missing. V and J calls and clone size are given by that table; D and trimming were obtained from the DNA. Here the sample spans 300,000 to 450,000 clones, roughly 90% being singletons. Germline V lookup: CDR1 LNHDA, CDR2 SQIVND (reference sequence). Trimming at V came to 5 bases and at J to 7 bases, leaving 6 bases not matched to a gene. The length of the CDR3 is 13 residues.

Sequencing was carried out using PBMCs or T cells enriched from blood (not recorded which). The genes are TRBV19 and TRBJ1-2, with TRBD1 identical over 8 bases. This TCR was recovered from a woman between 25 and 40 years old who had been exposed to COVID-19. DNA of the CDR3: TGTGCCAGTAGTGCGCAGGGGGCGCGTGGCTACACCTTC. It codes for CASSAQGARGYTF.